This T cell receptor (beta chain) emerged from a study of blood T cells in healthy people across ages. The CDR3 is made up of 13 amino acids. Trimming shortened V by 3 bases and J by 3 bases, and 10 bases separated the two germline ends. Germline CDR1 SGHRS, CDR2 YFSETQ. A J-beta primer mix and a sample-barcoded 5' primer were used in a second PCR of about 6 to 12 cycles. Each cDNA molecule received a tag from a template-switch adaptor that had 12 random nucleotides. TCRdb called the 5' RACE reads again in MiXCR, with one record for every CDR3 protein. The data hold roughly 1,700,000 distinct CDR3 sequences, with about 28% observed a single time. Study results and caveats: Naive and antigen-experienced cells were not separated, limiting conclusive comparison. The study found TCR beta diversity correlated strongly with naive T cell percentage. While age rose, TCR beta diversity per million T cells dropped in a roughly linear way.

On this clonotype itself: As yet, its antigen is unknown.

The specimen was blood. This chain links TRBV5-1 with TRBJ2-7, with D unresolved. The clonotype was recovered from a woman between 25 and 40 years old in good health. The CDR3 DNA is TGCGCCAGCAGCTGGCCCCGCGACTACGAGCAGTACTTC. Translated: CASSWPRDYEQYF.